This is a list of T cell receptor beta chains from one sample in a study of T cells expressing NK-cell markers. After re-calling the 5' RACE reads, TCRdb lists one entry per CDR3 protein, DNA absent. The sample table includes about 120,000 distinct CDR3 sequences. The sequenced material came from blood T cells: a sorted CD56 or NKG2C T cell subset, CD4+ or CD8+ T cells, or bulk PBMC T cells (not recorded which). These receptors were collected from a woman between 18 and 69 years old in good health. CDR3s include the opening cysteine and the closing phenylalanine or tryptophan. Each record gives: CDR3 protein, J gene, V gene.

CDR3aa: CASSLSGGAGYNEQFF
j_gene: TRBJ2-1
v_gene: TRBV5-6

CDR3aa: CASSFLEDEQYF
j_gene: TRBJ2-7
v_gene: TRBV12-3/TRBV12-4

CDR3aa: CASSPTGGTDTQYF
j_gene: TRBJ2-3
v_gene: TRBV19

CDR3aa: CASSGGGVEKLFF
j_gene: TRBJ1-4
v_gene: TRBV5-6

CDR3aa: CASSSPGPGELFF
j_gene: TRBJ2-2
v_gene: TRBV7-9

CDR3aa: CASSLPENTEAFF
j_gene: TRBJ1-1
v_gene: TRBV5-4

CDR3aa: CASSSGGAGMNTEAFF
j_gene: TRBJ1-1
v_gene: TRBV28

CDR3aa: CASSLPGGSYEQYF
j_gene: TRBJ2-7
v_gene: TRBV7-2

CDR3aa: CASSDRTGAIHEQYF
j_gene: TRBJ2-7
v_gene: TRBV7-8

CDR3aa: CATSREGAETQYF
j_gene: TRBJ2-5
v_gene: TRBV15

CDR3aa: CSVSGGTGVNNEQFF
j_gene: TRBJ2-1
v_gene: TRBV29-1

CDR3aa: CASSPRVGGAYNEQFF
j_gene: TRBJ2-1
v_gene: TRBV7-9

CDR3aa: CASSQGPSYEQYF
j_gene: TRBJ2-7
v_gene: TRBV3-1

CDR3aa: CASSLLGQNEQFF
j_gene: TRBJ2-1
v_gene: TRBV27

CDR3aa: CASSLAGGGTEAFF
j_gene: TRBJ1-1
v_gene: TRBV12-3/TRBV12-4

CDR3aa: CASSPPSFDEQFF
j_gene: TRBJ2-1
v_gene: TRBV7-3

CDR3aa: CSVEGRPGGLPDRPGQRNEQFF
j_gene: TRBJ2-1
v_gene: TRBV29-1

CDR3aa: CASSVGGFSYEQYF
j_gene: TRBJ2-7
v_gene: TRBV9

CDR3aa: CASSQMTGDGQPQHF
j_gene: TRBJ1-5
v_gene: TRBV4-2

CDR3aa: CSVDPGSNYEQYF
j_gene: TRBJ2-7
v_gene: TRBV29-1

CDR3aa: CASSPELRQGMNTEAFF
j_gene: TRBJ1-1
v_gene: TRBV7-2

CDR3aa: CASSLVTGQVSYNEQFF
j_gene: TRBJ2-1
v_gene: TRBV5-5